The source of this T cell receptor (beta chain) is a study of shared clonotypes between healthy human individuals (TCRdb year 2020). In the study overall: A couple of women and a few men aged 18 to 49 years were included in the cohort. For each donor, three plates each were used for CD4 naive and CD4 memory, two plates were used for CD8 naive, and one plate was used for CD8 memory. To estimate repertoire size and how much clonotypes are shared between individuals, the study performed deep sequencing of blood TCR repertoires from roughly five healthy adults. Libraries were prepared and TCR repertoires were sequenced by different laboratories using diverse techniques, in order to increase sequencing depth and limit assay-specific biases. Leukapheresis yielded between about 0.8 and 9.5 billion PBMCs per donor. Study-wide conclusions, independent of this receptor: Compared with non-shared clonotypes, clonotypes shared by all four sorted-subset donors had higher generation probabilities. Based on pairwise subsampling, the degree of clonotype sharing among donors was expected to be affected by sequencing depth. Larger estimated clonotype richness was generally found for naive subsets than for memory subsets. Sharing across a handful of donors was observed for about 4.8% of naive CD4, under 4% of naive CD8, about 2.3% of memory CD4, and about 0.38% of memory CD8 clonotypes. The genetic and exposure-history diversity represented was limited by the small number of donors. Only blood was sampled, and tissue TCR repertoires likely differ from those in blood. Incomplete sequencing was indicated by rarefaction of sorted-subset datasets, despite the large sequencing depth.

The CDR3, cysteine through phenylalanine, is 15 amino acids long. Left in the record is the CDR3 DNA by itself, 45 bases read in frame from the first base. V is reduced by 7 bases and J by 2 bases, leaving a spacing of 18 bases between them. Sequences MDHEN (CDR1) and SYDVKM (CDR2) are obtained from the germline V gene. As concerns this clone: Its antigen is still unknown. Base quality data are lacking; no much larger clone is found one base away.

Using the deep immunoSEQ assay, TCR CDR3 regions were amplified from genomic DNA by multiplex PCR. Genomic DNA extracted from each cell subset was distributed evenly over all wells of several immunoSEQ 96-well plates, and each plate served as one replicate. Each replicate PCR for sorted subsets received around 200 ng genomic DNA, equal to about 30,000 T cell genomes. Purified libraries were measured with a Qubit 3.0 fluorometer, size-checked on a Bioanalyzer 2100, and measured again with the KAPA Library Quantification kit. Each immunoSEQ 96-well plate was sequenced on its own single-read 150-cycle Illumina NextSeq 550 flow cell. Regarding the original processing steps: Because only junctional sequences without quality scores were contained in the immunoSEQ output, filtering matching that applied to full-length reads could not be performed. To assign V/J genes and CDR3, sequences were annotated using PyIR, a Python wrapper for IgBLAST v1.9, with IMGT germline references. Reads were removed for weak V/J assignments (E-value above 1e-6), missing CDR3, stop codons, out-of-frame junctions, or ambiguous translated residues. V3J clonotypes were defined as sequences sharing the same inferred V gene, J gene, and CDR3 amino acid sequence. Percentage overlap between repertoires was computed as shared unique clonotypes divided by the size of the smaller repertoire. RTK rarefaction, the Chao1 estimator, and Recon v2.1 estimates of unobserved clonotypes were used to assess repertoire richness. Generation probabilities for all TCRbeta clonotypes obtained by the gDNA method from a handful of donors were computed using OLGA. Not all clones reach the TCRdb copy of this immuneACCESS table, which keeps in-frame sequences only. Checked studies attribute under half of the gap to unresolved V genes and leave the rest unexplained. That table gives V, J and clone size, and the DNA gave D and trimming. The sample table holds more than 850,000 clones, of which approximately 78% were seen once. 0.52% of the sample belongs to the ten largest clones.

The donors were healthy, HIV-negative adults with no recently reported acute infections or vaccinations. All donors were Caucasian adults living in Nashville, Tennessee, USA. CD4+ T cells were enriched by magnetic negative selection, after which naive cells were positively selected on CD45RA and the negative fraction was taken as the memory subset. Blood was collected by leukapheresis, and PBMCs were isolated by Ficoll-Histopaque density gradient centrifugation and then cryopreserved in liquid nitrogen vapor phase. Purity and quantity of every magnetically sorted T cell population were checked by analytical flow cytometry. Genomic DNA was isolated from each sorted fraction and quantified by UV absorbance on a Nanodrop 2000c.

The chain is made from TRBV28 and TRBJ2-7; tentative D gene TRBD1, with 8 bases matching. Sequenced input: memory CD4+ T cells from PBMCs. The cell subset or site label here, explained by the study, means: CD45RA-negative fraction. The TCR sequence derives from a young man in good health. Some clones in this sample may be carry-over from other donors' samples. The CDR3 loop reads CASTPGGQAAYEQYF. The sequenced DNA: TGTGCCAGCACTCCGGGGGGACAGGCTGCCTACGAGCAGTACTTC.